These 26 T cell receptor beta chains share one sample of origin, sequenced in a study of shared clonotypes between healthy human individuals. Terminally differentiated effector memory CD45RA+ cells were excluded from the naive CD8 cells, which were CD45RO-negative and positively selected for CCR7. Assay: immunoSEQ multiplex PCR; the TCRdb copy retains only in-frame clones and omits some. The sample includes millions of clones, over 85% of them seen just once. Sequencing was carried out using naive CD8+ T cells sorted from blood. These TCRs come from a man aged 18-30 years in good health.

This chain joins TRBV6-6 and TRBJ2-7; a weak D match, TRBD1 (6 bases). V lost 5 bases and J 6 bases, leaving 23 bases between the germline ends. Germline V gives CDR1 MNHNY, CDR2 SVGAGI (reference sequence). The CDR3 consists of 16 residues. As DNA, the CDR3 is TGTGCCAGCAGTCCCCCCCCAGGGGCCCTTTATACCGAGCAGTACTTC. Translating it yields CASSPPPGALYTEQYF.

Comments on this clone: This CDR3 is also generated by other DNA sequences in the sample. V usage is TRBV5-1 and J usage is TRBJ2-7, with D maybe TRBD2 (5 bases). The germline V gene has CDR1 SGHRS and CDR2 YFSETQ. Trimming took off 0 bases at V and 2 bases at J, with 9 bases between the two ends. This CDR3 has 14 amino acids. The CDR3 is CASSLAGGPYEQYF. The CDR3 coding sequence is TGCGCCAGCAGCTTGGCTGGAGGACCCTACGAGCAGTACTTC.

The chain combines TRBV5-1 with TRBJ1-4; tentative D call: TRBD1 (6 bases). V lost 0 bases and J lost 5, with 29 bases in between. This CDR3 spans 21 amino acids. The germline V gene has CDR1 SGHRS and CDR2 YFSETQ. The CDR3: CASSLVPRRTDPPTSNEKLFF. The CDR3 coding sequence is TGCGCCAGCAGCTTGGTCCCCCGCAGGACAGACCCGCCAACGAGCAATGAAAAACTGTTTTTT.

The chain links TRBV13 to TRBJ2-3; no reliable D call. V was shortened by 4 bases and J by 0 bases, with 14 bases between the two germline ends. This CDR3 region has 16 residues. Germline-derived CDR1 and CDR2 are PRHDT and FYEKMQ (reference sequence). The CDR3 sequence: CASSSQSGVSTDTQYF. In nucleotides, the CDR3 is TGTGCCAGCAGCTCCCAAAGTGGAGTAAGCACAGATACGCAGTATTTT.

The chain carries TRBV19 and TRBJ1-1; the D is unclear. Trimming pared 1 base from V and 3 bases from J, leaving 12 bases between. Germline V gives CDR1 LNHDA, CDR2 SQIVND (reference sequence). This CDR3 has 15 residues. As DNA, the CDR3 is TGTGCCAGTAGTATAGCCCGGCGGGGAGACACTGAAGCTTTCTTT. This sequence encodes CASSIARRGDTEAFF.

The CDR3: CAWSALEETEAFF. The CDR3 DNA reads as TGTGCCTGGAGTGCCCTTGAGGAGACTGAAGCTTTCTTT. This chain joins TRBV30 and TRBJ1-1, with D uncertain. The CDR3 has 13 amino acids. Trimming shortened V by 1 base and J by 5 bases, and 11 bases separated the two germline ends. Germline V gene data show CDR1 as GTSNPN and CDR2 as SVGIG (reference sequence).

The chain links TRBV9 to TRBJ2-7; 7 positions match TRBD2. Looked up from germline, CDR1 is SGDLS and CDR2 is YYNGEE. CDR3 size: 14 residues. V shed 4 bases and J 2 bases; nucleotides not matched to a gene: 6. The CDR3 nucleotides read TGTGCCAGCAGCTCCGCGGGGGTTACCTACGAGCAGTACTTC. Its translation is CASSSAGVTYEQYF.

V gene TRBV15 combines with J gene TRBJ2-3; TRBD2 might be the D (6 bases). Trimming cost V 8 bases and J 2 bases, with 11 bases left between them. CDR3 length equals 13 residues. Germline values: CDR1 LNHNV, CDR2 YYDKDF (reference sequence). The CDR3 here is CATGAGLTDTQYF. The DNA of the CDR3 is TGTGCCACCGGGGCGGGGCTCACAGATACGCAGTATTTT.

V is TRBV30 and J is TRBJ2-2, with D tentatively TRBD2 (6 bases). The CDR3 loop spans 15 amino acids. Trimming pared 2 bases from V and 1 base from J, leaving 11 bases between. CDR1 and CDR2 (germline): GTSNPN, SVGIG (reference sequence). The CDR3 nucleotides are TGTGCCTGGAGTCCCGGGACTTTGAACACCGGGGAGCTGTTTTTT. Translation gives CAWSPGTLNTGELFF.

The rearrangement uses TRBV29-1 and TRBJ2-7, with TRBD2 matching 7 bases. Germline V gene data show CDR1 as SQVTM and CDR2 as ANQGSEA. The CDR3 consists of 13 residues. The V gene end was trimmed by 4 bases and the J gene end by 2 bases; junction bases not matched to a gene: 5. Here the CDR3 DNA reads TGCAGCGTTGTAACTAGCGTTCCCTACGAGCAGTACTTC. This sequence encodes CSVVTSVPYEQYF.

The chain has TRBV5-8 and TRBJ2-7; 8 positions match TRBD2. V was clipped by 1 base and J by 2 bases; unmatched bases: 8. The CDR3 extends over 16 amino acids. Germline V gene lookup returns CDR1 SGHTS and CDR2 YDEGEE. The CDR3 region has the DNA TGTGCCAGCAGCTTGCTGAAGGAGACTAGCGCCTACGAGCAGTACTTC. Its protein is CASSLLKETSAYEQYF.

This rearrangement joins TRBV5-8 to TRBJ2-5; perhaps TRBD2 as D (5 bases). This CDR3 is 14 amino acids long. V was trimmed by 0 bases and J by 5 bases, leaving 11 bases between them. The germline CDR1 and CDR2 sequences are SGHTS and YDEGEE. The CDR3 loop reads CASSLASYSETQYF. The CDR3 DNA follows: TGTGCCAGCAGCTTGGCTAGCTATAGTGAGACCCAGTACTTC. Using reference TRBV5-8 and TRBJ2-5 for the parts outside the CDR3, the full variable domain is EAGVTQSPTHLIKTRGQQATLRCSPISGHTSVYWYQQALGLGLQFLLWYDEGEERNRGNFPPRFSGRQFPNYSSELNVNALELEDSALYLCASSLASYSETQYFGPGTRLLVL.

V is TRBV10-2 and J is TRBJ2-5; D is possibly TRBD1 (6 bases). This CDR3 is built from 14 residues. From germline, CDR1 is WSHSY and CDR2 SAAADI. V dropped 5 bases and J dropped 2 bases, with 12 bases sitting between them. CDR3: CASSLTGPQETQYF. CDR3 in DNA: TGCGCCAGCAGTTTGACAGGCCCTCAAGAGACCCAGTACTTC.

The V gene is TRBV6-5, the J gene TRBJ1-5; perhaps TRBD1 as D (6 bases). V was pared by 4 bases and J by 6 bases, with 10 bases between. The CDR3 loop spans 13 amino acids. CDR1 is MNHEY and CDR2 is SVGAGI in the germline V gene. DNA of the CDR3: TGTGCCAGCAGTTCTACAGGGCGTCAGCCCCAGCATTTT. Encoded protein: CASSSTGRQPQHF.

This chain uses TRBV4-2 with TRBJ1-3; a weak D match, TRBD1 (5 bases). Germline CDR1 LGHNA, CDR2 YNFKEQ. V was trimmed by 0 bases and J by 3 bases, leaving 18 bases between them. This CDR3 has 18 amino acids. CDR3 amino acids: CASSQDVGHISGGNTIYF. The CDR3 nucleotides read TGTGCCAGCAGCCAAGATGTTGGACACATCTCCGGTGGAAACACCATATATTTT.

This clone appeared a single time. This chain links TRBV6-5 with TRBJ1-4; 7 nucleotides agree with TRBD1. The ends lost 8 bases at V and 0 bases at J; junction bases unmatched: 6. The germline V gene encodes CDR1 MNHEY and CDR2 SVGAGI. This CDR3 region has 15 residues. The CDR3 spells CASRQGYTTNEKLFF. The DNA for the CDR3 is TGTGCCAGCCGACAGGGCTATACAACTAATGAAAAACTGTTTTTT.

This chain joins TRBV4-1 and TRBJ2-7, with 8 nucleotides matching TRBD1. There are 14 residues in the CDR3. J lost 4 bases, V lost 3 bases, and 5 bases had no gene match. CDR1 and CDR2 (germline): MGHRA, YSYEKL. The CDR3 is CASSHGQGLYEQYF. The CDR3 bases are TGCGCCAGCAGCCACGGACAGGGTTTGTACGAGCAGTACTTC.

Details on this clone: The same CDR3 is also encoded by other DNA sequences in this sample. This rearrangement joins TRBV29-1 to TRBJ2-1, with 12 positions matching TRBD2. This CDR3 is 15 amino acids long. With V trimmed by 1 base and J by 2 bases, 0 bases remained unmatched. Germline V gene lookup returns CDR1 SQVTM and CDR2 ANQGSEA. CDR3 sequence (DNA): TGCAGCGTTGAAGGACTAGCGGGGGCCTACAATGAGCAGTTCTTC. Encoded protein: CSVEGLAGAYNEQFF.

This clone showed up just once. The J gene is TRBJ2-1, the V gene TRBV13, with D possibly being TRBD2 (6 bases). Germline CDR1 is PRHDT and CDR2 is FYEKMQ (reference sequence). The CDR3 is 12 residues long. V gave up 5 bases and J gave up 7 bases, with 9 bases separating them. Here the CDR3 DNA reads TGTGCCAGCAGCGAGACTAGAAATGAGCAGTTCTTC. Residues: CASSETRNEQFF.

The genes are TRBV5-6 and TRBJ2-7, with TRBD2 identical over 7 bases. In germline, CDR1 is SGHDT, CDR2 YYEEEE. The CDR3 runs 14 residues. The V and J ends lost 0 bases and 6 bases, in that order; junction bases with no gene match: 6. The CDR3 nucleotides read TGTGCCAGCAGCTTGGGGACTAGTGGGTCCGAGCAGTACTTC. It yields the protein CASSLGTSGSEQYF.

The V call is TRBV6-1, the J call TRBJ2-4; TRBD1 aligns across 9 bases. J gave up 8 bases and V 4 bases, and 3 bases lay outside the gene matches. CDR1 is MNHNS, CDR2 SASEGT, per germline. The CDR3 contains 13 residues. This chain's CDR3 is CASSVGQGHIQYF. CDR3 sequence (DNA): TGTGCCAGCAGTGTGGGACAGGGTCACATTCAGTACTTC.

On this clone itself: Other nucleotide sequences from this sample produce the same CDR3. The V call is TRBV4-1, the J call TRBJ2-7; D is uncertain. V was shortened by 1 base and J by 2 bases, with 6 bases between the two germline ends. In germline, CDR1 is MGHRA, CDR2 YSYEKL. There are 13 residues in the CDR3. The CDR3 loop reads CASSQGTTYEQYF. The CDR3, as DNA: TGCGCCAGCAGCCAAGGTACCACCTACGAGCAGTACTTC.

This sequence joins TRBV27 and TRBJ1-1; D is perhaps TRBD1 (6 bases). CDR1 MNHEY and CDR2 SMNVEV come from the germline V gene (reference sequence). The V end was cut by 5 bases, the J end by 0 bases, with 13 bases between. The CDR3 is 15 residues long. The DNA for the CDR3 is TGTGCCAGCAGTCCAGTGCAGGGGATGAACACTGAAGCTTTCTTT. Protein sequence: CASSPVQGMNTEAFF.

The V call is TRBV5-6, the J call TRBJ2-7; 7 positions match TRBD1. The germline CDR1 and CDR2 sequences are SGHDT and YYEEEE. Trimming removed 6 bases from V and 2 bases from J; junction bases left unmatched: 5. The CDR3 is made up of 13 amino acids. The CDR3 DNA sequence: TGTGCCAGCAATGGCGACAGGGCCTACGAGCAGTACTTC. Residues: CASNGDRAYEQYF. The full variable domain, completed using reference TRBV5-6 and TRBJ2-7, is DAGVTQSPTHLIKTRGQQVTLRCSPKSGHDTVSWYQQALGQGPQFIFQYYEEEERQRGNFPDRFSGHQFPNYSSELNVNALLLGDSALYLCASNGDRAYEQYFGPGTRLTVT.

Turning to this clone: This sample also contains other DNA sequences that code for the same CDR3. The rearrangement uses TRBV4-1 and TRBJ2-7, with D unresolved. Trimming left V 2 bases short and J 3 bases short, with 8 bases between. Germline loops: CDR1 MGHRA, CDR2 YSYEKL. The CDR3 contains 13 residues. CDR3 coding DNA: TGCGCCAGCAGCCAATTCACTGGCTACGAGCAGTACTTC. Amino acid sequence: CASSQFTGYEQYF.

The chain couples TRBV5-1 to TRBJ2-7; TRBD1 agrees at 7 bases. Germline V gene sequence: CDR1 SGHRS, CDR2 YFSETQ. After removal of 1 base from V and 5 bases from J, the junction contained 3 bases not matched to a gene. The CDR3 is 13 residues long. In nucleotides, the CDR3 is TGCGCCAGCAGCTTGACAGGGGTCCACGAGCAGTACTTC. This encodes CASSLTGVHEQYF.